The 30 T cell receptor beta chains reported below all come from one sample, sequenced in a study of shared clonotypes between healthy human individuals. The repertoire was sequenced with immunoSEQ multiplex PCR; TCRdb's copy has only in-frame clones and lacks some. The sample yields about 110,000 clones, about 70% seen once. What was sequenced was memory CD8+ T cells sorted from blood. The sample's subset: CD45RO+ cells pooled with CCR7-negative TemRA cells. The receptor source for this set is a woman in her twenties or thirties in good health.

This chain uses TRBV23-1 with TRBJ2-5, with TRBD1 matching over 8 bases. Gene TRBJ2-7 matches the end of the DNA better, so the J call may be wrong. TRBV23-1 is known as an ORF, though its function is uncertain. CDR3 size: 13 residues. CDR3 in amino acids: CATLDRGVYEQYF. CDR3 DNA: TGCGCCACCCTAGACAGGGGAGTCTACGAGCAGTACTTC.

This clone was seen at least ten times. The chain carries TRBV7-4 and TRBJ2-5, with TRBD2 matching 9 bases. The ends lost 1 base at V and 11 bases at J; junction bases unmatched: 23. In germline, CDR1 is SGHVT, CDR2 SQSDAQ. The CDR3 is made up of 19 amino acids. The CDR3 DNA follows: TGTGCCAGCAGCTTAGATCTGTGGCTAGCGGGATCCCCCGCCGGAGAGCAGTACTTC. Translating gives CASSLDLWLAGSPAGEQYF. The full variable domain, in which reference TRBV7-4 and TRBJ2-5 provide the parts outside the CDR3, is GAGVSQSPRYKVAKRGRDVALRCDSISGHVTLYWYRQTLGQGSEVLTYSQSDAQRDKSGRPSGRFSAERPERSVSTLKIQRTEQGDSAVYLCASSLDLWLAGSPAGEQYFGPGTRLLVL.

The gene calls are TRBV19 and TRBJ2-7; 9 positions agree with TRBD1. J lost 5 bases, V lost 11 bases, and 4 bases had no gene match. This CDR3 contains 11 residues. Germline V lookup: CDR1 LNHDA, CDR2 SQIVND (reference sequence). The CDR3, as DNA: TGTGCCGGACAGGGGATTGACGAGCAGTACTTC. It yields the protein CAGQGIDEQYF.

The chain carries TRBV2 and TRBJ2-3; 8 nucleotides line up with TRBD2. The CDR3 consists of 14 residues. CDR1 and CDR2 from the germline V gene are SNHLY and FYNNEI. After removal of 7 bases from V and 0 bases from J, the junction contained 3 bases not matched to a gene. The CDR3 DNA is TGTGCCAGCAATATAGCGGGGAGCACAGATACGCAGTATTTT. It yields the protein CASNIAGSTDTQYF.

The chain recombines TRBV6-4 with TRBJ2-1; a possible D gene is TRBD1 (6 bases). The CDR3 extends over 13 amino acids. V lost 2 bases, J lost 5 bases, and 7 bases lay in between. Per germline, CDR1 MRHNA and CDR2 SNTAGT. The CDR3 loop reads CASSDRDNNEQFF. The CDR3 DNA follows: TGTGCCAGCAGTGACCGGGACAACAATGAGCAGTTCTTC.

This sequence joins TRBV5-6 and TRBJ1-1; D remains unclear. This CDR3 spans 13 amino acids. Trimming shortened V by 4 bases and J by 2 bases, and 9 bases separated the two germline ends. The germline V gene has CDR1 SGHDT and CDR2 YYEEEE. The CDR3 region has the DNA TGTGCCAGCAGCCCTTCATCAAACACTGAAGCTTTCTTT. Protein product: CASSPSSNTEAFF.

As DNA, the CDR3 is TGTGCCACCAGCAGAGATAAGCCGGACTACGAGCAGTACTTC. This encodes CATSRDKPDYEQYF. The chain carries TRBV15 and TRBJ2-7; D unclear. The CDR3 is 14 amino acids. The germline gives CDR1 LNHNV, CDR2 YYDKDF (reference sequence). Trimming stripped 0 bases from V and 3 bases from J, with 9 bases between.

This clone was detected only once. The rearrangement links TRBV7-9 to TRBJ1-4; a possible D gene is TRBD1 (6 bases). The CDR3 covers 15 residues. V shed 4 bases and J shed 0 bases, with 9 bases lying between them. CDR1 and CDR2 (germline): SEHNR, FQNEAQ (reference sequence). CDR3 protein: CASSWDTTTNEKLFF. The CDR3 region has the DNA TGTGCCAGCAGCTGGGACACAACAACTAATGAAAAACTGTTTTTT.

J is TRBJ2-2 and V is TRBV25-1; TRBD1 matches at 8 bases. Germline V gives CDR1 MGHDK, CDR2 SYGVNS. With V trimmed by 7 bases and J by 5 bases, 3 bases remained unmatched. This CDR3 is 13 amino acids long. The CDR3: CASIDRGTGELFF. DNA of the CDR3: TGTGCCAGCATCGACAGGGGTACCGGGGAGCTGTTTTTT.

CDR3 bases: TGTGCCAGCATAGATCGGCAGGGCGTTTTCTACGAGCAGTACTTC. This encodes CASIDRQGVFYEQYF. The chain has TRBV28 and TRBJ2-7; TRBD1 might be the D (5 bases). The CDR3 totals 15 residues. Trimming removed 7 bases from V and 3 bases from J, with 19 bases in between. Germline lookup yields CDR1 MDHEN and CDR2 SYDVKM.

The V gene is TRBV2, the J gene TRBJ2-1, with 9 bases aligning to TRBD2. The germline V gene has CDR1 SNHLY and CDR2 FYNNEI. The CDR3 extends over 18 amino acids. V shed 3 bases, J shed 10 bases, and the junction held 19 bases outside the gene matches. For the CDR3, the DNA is TGTGCCAGCAGTGATTTTCGGGCTAGCGGGAAAACGATCAGCGAGCAGTTCTTC. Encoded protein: CASSDFRASGKTISEQFF.

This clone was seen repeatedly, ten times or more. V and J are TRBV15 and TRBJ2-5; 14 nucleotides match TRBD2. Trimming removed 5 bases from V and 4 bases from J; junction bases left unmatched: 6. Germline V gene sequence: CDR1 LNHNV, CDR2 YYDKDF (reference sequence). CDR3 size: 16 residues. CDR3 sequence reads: CATSVRLAGGPETQYF. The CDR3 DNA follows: TGTGCCACCAGCGTCCGACTAGCGGGAGGGCCAGAGACCCAGTACTTC.

CDR3 coding DNA: TGCGCCAGCAGCTCAGTGCCCGACAGGCCAGAGACCCAGTACTTC. Its protein product is CASSSVPDRPETQYF. This rearrangement joins TRBV5-1 to TRBJ2-5; weak D call: TRBD1 (6 bases). Between the trimmed V and J ends, which lost 3 bases and 4 bases, there was a span of 16 bases. The CDR3 sequence is 15 residues long. CDR1 and CDR2 from the germline V gene are SGHRS and YFSETQ.

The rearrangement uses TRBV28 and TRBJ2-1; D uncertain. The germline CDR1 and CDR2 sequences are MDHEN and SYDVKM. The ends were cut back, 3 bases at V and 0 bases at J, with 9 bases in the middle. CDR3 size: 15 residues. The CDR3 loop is CASSFQLLSYNEQFF. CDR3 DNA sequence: TGTGCCAGCAGTTTTCAGCTCCTCTCCTACAATGAGCAGTTCTTC.

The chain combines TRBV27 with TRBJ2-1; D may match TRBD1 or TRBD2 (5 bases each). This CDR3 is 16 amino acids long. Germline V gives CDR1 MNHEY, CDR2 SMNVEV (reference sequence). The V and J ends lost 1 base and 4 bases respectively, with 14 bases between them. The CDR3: CASSLYGGAVYNEQFF. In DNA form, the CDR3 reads TGTGCCAGCAGTTTATATGGGGGAGCAGTTTACAATGAGCAGTTCTTC.

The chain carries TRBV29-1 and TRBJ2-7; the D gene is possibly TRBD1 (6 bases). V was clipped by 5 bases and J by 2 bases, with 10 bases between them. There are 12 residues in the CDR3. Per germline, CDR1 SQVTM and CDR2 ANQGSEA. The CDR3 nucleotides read TGCAGCGTTTCACAGGGTACCTACGAGCAGTACTTC. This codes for CSVSQGTYEQYF.

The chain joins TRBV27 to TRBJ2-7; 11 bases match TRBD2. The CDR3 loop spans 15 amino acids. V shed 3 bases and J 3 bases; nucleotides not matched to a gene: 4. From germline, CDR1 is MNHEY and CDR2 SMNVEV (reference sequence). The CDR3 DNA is TGTGCCAGCAGTTTTGCCGGGACTAGCGGCTACGAGCAGTACTTC. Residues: CASSFAGTSGYEQYF.

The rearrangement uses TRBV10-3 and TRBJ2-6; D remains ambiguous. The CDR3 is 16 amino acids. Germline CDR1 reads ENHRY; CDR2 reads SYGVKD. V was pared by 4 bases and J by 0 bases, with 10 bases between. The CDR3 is CAISGRFSSGANVLTF. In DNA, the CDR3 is TGTGCCATCAGTGGTAGATTTTCCTCTGGGGCCAACGTCCTGACTTTC.

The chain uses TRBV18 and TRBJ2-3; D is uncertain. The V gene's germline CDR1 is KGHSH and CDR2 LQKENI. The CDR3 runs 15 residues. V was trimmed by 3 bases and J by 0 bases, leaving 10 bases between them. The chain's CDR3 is CASSPDLISTDTQYF. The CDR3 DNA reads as TGTGCCAGCTCACCTGATCTGATAAGCACAGATACGCAGTATTTT.

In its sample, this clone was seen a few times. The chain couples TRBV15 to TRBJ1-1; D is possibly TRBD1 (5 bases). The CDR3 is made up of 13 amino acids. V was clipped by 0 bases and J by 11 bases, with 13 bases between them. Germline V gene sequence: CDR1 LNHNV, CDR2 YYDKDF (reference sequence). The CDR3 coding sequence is TGTGCCACCAGCAGAGATAGGCAGGGAGTCGCTTTCTTT. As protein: CATSRDRQGVAFF.

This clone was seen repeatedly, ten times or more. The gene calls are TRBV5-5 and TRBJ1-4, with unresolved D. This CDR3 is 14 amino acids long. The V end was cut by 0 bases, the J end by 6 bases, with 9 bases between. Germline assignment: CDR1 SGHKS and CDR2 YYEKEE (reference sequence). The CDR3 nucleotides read TGTGCCAGCAGCTTGGGGACTGACGATGAAAAACTGTTTTTT. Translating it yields CASSLGTDDEKLFF.

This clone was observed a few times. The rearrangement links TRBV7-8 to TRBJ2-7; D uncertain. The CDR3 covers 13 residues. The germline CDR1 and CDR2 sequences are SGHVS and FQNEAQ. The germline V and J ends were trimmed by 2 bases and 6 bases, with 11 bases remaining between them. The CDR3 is CASSLRPDGEQYF. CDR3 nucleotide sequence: TGTGCCAGCAGCTTAAGGCCGGACGGCGAGCAGTACTTC.

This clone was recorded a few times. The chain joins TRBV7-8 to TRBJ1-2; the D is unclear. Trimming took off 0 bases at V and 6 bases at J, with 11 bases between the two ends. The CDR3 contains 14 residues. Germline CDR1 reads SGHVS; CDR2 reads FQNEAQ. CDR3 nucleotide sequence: TGTGCCAGCAGCTTAGCGGGCAAGAGGAATGGCTACACCTTC. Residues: CASSLAGKRNGYTF.

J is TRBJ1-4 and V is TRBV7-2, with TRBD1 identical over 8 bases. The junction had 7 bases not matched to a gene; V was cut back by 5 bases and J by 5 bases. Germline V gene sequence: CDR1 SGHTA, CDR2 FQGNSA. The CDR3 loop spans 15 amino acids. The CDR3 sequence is CASSLRDRPNEKLFF. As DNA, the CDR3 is TGTGCCAGCAGCCTAAGGGACAGGCCAAATGAAAAACTGTTTTTT. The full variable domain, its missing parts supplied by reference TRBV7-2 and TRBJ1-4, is GAGVSQSPSNKVTEKGKDVELRCDPISGHTALYWYRQSLGQGLEFLIYFQGNSAPDKSGLPSDRFSAERTGGSVSTLTIQRTQQEDSAVYLCASSLRDRPNEKLFFGSGTQLSVL.

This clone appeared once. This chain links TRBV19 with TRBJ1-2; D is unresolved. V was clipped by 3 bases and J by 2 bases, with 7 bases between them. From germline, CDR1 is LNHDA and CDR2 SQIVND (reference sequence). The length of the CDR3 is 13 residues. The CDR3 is CASSMRRNYGYTF. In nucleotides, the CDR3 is TGTGCCAGTAGTATGCGCAGAAACTATGGCTACACCTTC.

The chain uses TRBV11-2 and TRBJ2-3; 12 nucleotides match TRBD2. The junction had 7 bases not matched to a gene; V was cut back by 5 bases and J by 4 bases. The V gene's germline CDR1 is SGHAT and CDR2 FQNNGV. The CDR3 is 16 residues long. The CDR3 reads CASSQASGRGSDTQYF. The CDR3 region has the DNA TGTGCCAGCAGCCAGGCTAGCGGGAGGGGGTCAGATACGCAGTATTTT.

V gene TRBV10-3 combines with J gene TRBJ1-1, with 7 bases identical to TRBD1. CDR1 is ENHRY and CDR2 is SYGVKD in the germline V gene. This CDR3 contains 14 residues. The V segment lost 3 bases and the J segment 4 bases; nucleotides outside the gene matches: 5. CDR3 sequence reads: CAISETGVGTEAFF. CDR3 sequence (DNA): TGTGCCATCAGTGAAACAGGGGTCGGCACTGAAGCTTTCTTT.

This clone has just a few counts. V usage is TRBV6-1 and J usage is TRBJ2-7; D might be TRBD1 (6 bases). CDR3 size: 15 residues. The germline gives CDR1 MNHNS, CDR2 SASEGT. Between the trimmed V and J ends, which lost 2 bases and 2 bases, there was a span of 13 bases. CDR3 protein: CASSERAGDPYEQYF. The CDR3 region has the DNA TGTGCCAGCAGTGAAAGGGCAGGGGACCCCTACGAGCAGTACTTC.

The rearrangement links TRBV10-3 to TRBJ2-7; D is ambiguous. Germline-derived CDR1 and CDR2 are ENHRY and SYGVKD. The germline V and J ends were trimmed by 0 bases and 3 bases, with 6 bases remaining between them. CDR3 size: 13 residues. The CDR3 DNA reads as TGTGCCATCAGTGAGTCTTCCCTCTACGAGCAGTACTTC. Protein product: CAISESSLYEQYF.

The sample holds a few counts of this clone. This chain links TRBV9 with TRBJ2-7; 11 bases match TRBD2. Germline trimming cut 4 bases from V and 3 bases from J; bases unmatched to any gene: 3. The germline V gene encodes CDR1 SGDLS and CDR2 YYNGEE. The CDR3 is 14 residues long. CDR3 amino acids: CASSLGTSGYEQYF. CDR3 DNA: TGTGCCAGCAGCCTCGGGACTAGCGGCTACGAGCAGTACTTC.